What follows describes a single T cell receptor beta chain. This receptor's antigen is unknown. No much larger clonotype is one base removed from it; base qualities were not supplied. Whole blood was collected in K2EDTA tubes by collaborating institutions according to the institutions' own protocols. For TCRbeta analysis, collaborators shipped samples in one of three forms: frozen whole blood, isolated PBMCs, or DNA extracted from either of those sample types. This sample was taken from a study of blood T cell repertoires in COVID-19 (dated by TCRdb to 2018 to 2021). Study-level background: Samples from collaborators originated in the United States, Italy and Spain and spanned both the acute and convalescent phases of COVID-19. The prospective study material was composed of cDNA or gDNA derived from T cells, B-cell-depleted T cells, or PBMCs. The dataset comprised deeply sampled blood TCRbeta repertoires from subjects exposed to, actively infected with, or recovered from COVID-19. The repertoires were released in a freely available public database intended as a resource for research on the immune response to SARS-CoV-2. The samples were drawn from two sources: the first 160 participants of the ongoing ImmuneRACE study, and fewer than 1,500 subjects contributed by 6 global collaborators. Sample metadata almost always included a de-identified subject ID, COVID-19 status, age in years and sex. Where HLA class I and class II types were available, the types were taken from metadata supplied by the sample provider, not from assay-based typing. The research as a whole found: Clinical and demographic metadata were provided uncurated, with the amount varying by source and participant.

TCRbeta CDR3 regions were amplified from genomic DNA using the immunoSEQ Assay, a bias-controlled multiplex PCR. The paper's data handling went like this. The number of nucleated cells in each sample was estimated by amplification of reference gene primers within the assay. Sequence reads were collapsed and filtered to measure the absolute abundance of every unique TCRbeta CDR3 rearrangement. Productive Simpson clonality was computed per sample as the square root of Simpson's diversity index over productive rearrangements. TCRdb provides this immuneACCESS table in a form limited to in-frame rearrangements. Some clones are lacking; in checked studies, under half of them reflect an unresolved V gene, and why the rest are absent is not known. Clonal size and the V and J genes are those of that table, whereas D and trimming came from the DNA. Across this sample there are over 200,000 clones, with roughly 80% seen only once. 7.9% of the sample is held by the ten biggest clonotypes.

The sequenced sample was peripheral blood. The clonotype comes from a woman over 75 with acute or convalescent COVID-19.

The nucleotide sequence reads as follows: TGTGCCACCAGCAGAGATCAGGCAGGGTCCTTAAGGGGCTATGGCTACACCTTC. The encoded protein is CATSRDQAGSLRGYGYTF. The chain is encoded by TRBV15 joined to TRBJ1-2; a tentative D match to TRBD1 spans 5 bases. The V end loses 0 bases and the J end loses 4 bases, and a stretch of 21 bases separates them. The CDR3 numbers 18 residues from cysteine through phenylalanine. Only the CDR3 region is kept as DNA, spanning 54 bases read in frame from base 1. The germline V gene (reference sequence) specifies LNHNV as CDR1 and YYDKDF as CDR2.